This T cell receptor beta chain was captured in a study of healthy donors' naive CD4 and CD8 T cells. Study-wide context: A new alpha primer set targeted every functional IMGT alpha variant. Study-wide points: Reportedly, most V and J gene segments showed naive CD4+ versus CD8+ bias.

Of note for this clonotype: No antigen is known for it.

A linear amplification protocol produced the TCR libraries from 500 ng of total RNA. TCRdb independently ran MiXCR on the reads; one entry per CDR3 protein. The sample has roughly 200,000 distinct CDR3 sequences, over 60% seen once. CD4+CD8-CD45RO-CD45RA+ cells were naive CD4+; CD8+CD4-CD45RA+CD27bright cells were naive CD8+. The J segment lost 7 bases and the V segment lost 7 bases, leaving 9 bases of the junction unmatched. Germline CDR1 reads SQVTM; CDR2 reads ANQGSEA. The CDR3 is made up of 14 amino acids. Sequencing was performed on naive CD4+ and CD8+ T cells sorted from blood, pooled from several donors. V gene TRBV29-1 combines with J gene TRBJ2-7; 14 bases are shared with TRBD2. The clonotype comes from a pool of human donors in good health; the sample pools cells from several healthy donors. CDR3 loop: CSAAGLAGDGEQYF. The CDR3 nucleotides are TGCAGCGCCGCGGGACTAGCGGGGGACGGGGAGCAGTACTTC.